These T cell receptor beta chains were read from a single sample in a study of T cells expressing NK-cell markers. TCRdb processed the 5' RACE reads again and assigns one entry to each CDR3 protein, with no DNA. The repertoire table contains around 550,000 distinct CDR3 sequences. Sequencing was performed on blood T cells: a sorted CD56 or NKG2C T cell subset, CD4+ or CD8+ T cells, or bulk PBMC T cells (not recorded which). Receptors originate from a man between 18 and 29 years old in good health. Each CDR3 is given with its conserved first and last residue.

>TRBV7-2|TRBJ2-5
CASSLVGGRAYETQYF
>TRBV27|TRBJ2-5
CASSVGLFETQYF
>TRBV29-1|TRBJ1-1
CSVEGGTEAFF
>TRBV19|TRBJ1-5
CASSIVGGGGNQPQHF
>TRBV28|TRBJ2-2
CASSLLGLALPTGELFF
>TRBV10-3|TRBJ2-1
CATTGTSANEQFF
>TRBV12-3/TRBV12-4|TRBJ2-3
CASRDRSSTDTQYF
>TRBV19|TRBJ2-2
CASRSYGVTGELFF
>TRBV20-1|TRBJ1-5
CSARLGDLQHF
>TRBV27|TRBJ1-1
CASSPDRATNTEAFF
>TRBV6-2/TRBV6-3|TRBJ2-1
CASSYPRLAGGPVEQFF
>TRBV6-5|TRBJ2-7
CASSYSPTTGDEQYF
>TRBV15|TRBJ2-1
CATSSPQGASSYNEQFF
>TRBV7-8|TRBJ1-2
CASSLKSGADYGYTF
>TRBV12-3/TRBV12-4|TRBJ2-1
CASIYSGRGNYNEQFF
>TRBV20-1|TRBJ2-3
CSAVRQGAGDTQYF
>TRBV5-5|TRBJ2-3
CASSLGLAEDTQYF
>TRBV12-3/TRBV12-4|TRBJ2-5
CASRRRDLPQETQYF
>TRBV7-2|TRBJ2-5
CASTPEMWLETQYF
>TRBV29-1|TRBJ1-2
CSARPGQGWEGYTF
>TRBV6-1|TRBJ2-1
CASSEAMGSSYNEQFF
>TRBV29-1|TRBJ2-4
CSVEDRRGRTNIQYF
>TRBV6-1|TRBJ2-3
CASSEAGGLARVADTQYF
>TRBV20-1|TRBJ1-1
CSALRQDQAFF
>TRBV7-2|TRBJ2-1
CASSFSRGYNEQFF
>TRBV6-1|TRBJ1-2
CASSATDLYGYTF
>TRBV20-1|TRBJ2-1
CSTAGTSGRGLNEQFF
>TRBV10-3|TRBJ2-1
CAISSGHNEQFF
>TRBV6-5|TRBJ1-6
CASSYSTALYNSPLHF
>TRBV6-8|TRBJ2-1
CASTPSGRAYNEQFF
>TRBV7-9|TRBJ1-4
CASSRTAGLYTNEKLFF
>TRBV11-1|TRBJ2-1
CASSSSRGSNNEQFF
>TRBV30|TRBJ2-1
CAWSVVFTGWGNEQFF
>TRBV15|TRBJ2-3
CATSRAYRVSTDTQYF
>TRBV6-5|TRBJ2-1
CASSYSLGTNEQFF
>TRBV5-1|TRBJ2-5
CASSLGADYPGETQYF
>TRBV29-1|TRBJ2-7
CSAGATYEQYF